Listed here are 15 T cell receptor beta chains from one sample, sequenced in a study of identifying expanded T cells in peripheral blood. Some clones are missing from TCRdb's copy, which holds only in-frame ones; the method was immunoSEQ multiplex PCR. This sample carries 120,000 or so clones, more than 75% of them seen once, and the ten largest clones take more than 2.5%. The sample consisted of blood. The receptor source for this set is a person between 18 and 75 years old in good health.

The rearrangement joins TRBV11-2 to TRBJ1-5, with D perhaps TRBD1 (5 bases). The germline V and J ends were trimmed by 4 bases and 9 bases, with 13 bases remaining between them. The germline CDR1 and CDR2 sequences are SGHAT and FQNNGV. The CDR3 is 13 amino acids. The DNA for the CDR3 is TGTGCCAGCAGCTCCCAATCCAGGGCGCCCCAGCATTTT. It is translated as CASSSQSRAPQHF. The full variable domain, completed using reference TRBV11-2 and TRBJ1-5, is EAGVAQSPRYKIIEKRQSVAFWCNPISGHATLYWYQQILGQGPKLLIQFQNNGVVDDSQLPKDRFSAERLKGVDSTLKIQPAKLEDSAVYLCASSSQSRAPQHFGDGTRLSIL.

The chain joins TRBV30 to TRBJ2-7; D call uncertain. Germline V lookup: CDR1 GTSNPN, CDR2 SVGIG (reference sequence). The CDR3 sequence is 14 residues long. V gave up 1 base and J gave up 1 base, with 11 bases separating them. The CDR3 sequence: CAWSESRVSYEQYF. CDR3 DNA: TGTGCCTGGAGTGAAAGCCGCGTTTCCTACGAGCAGTACTTC.

The chain has TRBV4-3 and TRBJ1-1; D gene ambiguous. Trimming shortened V by 9 bases and J by 2 bases, and 13 bases separated the two germline ends. This CDR3 has 13 residues. In germline, CDR1 is LGHNA, CDR2 YSLEER. The CDR3 DNA sequence: TGCGCCAGTATGCCACATCTTAACACTGAAGCTTTCTTT. Protein product: CASMPHLNTEAFF.

This chain links TRBV10-1 with TRBJ2-3; 7 positions agree with TRBD2. CDR1 is WNHNN, CDR2 SYGVQD, per germline (reference sequence). The CDR3 contains 16 residues. V shed 5 bases and J 2 bases; nucleotides not matched to a gene: 10. The CDR3 region has the DNA TGCGCCAGCAGTCGAGGCGAGCGGGGATCCACAGATACGCAGTATTTT. This sequence encodes CASSRGERGSTDTQYF.

The chain combines TRBV18 with TRBJ1-4; 11 nucleotides line up with TRBD1. Trimming at V came to 4 bases and at J to 5 bases, leaving 9 bases not matched to a gene. The germline V gene has CDR1 KGHSH and CDR2 LQKENI. The length of the CDR3 is 17 residues. In DNA form, the CDR3 reads TGTGCCAGCTCACTCCGGGACAGGGGGAAGTTGAATGAAAAACTGTTTTTT. This encodes CASSLRDRGKLNEKLFF.

This chain links TRBV18 with TRBJ2-1, with TRBD2 as a possible D gene (5 bases). The V gene's germline CDR1 is KGHSH and CDR2 LQKENI. The length of the CDR3 is 14 residues. The V end lost 3 bases, the J end lost 4 bases, and 10 bases lay between the germline ends. The CDR3 here is CASSPRTGYNEQFF. CDR3 sequence (DNA): TGTGCCAGCTCACCTAGGACGGGATACAATGAGCAGTTCTTC.

Written as DNA, the CDR3 is TGTGCCAGCAATGGGGACAGGCATTACAATCAGCCCCAGCATTTT. It is translated as CASNGDRHYNQPQHF. J is TRBJ1-5 and V is TRBV2; 8 positions agree with TRBD1. After removal of 7 bases from V and 3 bases from J, the junction contained 8 bases not matched to a gene. The CDR3 sequence is 15 residues long. Germline CDR1 is SNHLY and CDR2 is FYNNEI.

This clone was seen a single time. DNA for the CDR3: TGTGCCAGCAGCCAAGGACCTGAAAAACTGTTTTTT. It encodes CASSQGPEKLFF. The chain employs TRBV11-2 and TRBJ1-4; D gene uncertain. Trimming removed 5 bases at V and 7 bases at J, with 8 bases between. This CDR3 is 12 amino acids long. Germline V gene sequence: CDR1 SGHAT, CDR2 FQNNGV.

The rearrangement joins TRBV7-6 to TRBJ2-1; 9 bases align to TRBD2. Germline-derived CDR1 and CDR2 are SGHVS and FNYEAQ. J lost 3 bases, V lost 4 bases, and 13 bases had no gene match. This CDR3 contains 18 residues. In nucleotides, the CDR3 is TGTGCCAGCAGCTCCTTAGCTGGCCCTAGCGGGGTCTACAATGAGCAGTTCTTC. This codes for CASSSLAGPSGVYNEQFF.

The chain uses TRBV6-6 and TRBJ1-4; D is unclear. This CDR3 contains 11 residues. The V end lost 0 bases, the J end lost 11 bases, and 4 bases lay between the germline ends. Germline V gives CDR1 MNHNY, CDR2 SVGAGI (reference sequence). CDR3 residues: CASSYSGKLFF. Written as DNA, the CDR3 is TGTGCCAGCAGTTACTCCGGGAAACTGTTTTTT.

Only one count was recorded for this clone. The chain links TRBV19 to TRBJ1-2; D remains ambiguous. The CDR3 is 15 amino acids. The germline CDR1 and CDR2 sequences are LNHDA and SQIVND (reference sequence). V lost 4 bases to trimming and J lost 7 bases, with 19 bases between them. The CDR3 sequence: CASSTPGGRGGGYTF. The CDR3 DNA reads TGTGCCAGTAGTACGCCCGGCGGCAGAGGAGGTGGCTACACCTTC.

The rearrangement uses TRBV6-5 and TRBJ2-2; weak D call: TRBD1 (7 bases). The CDR3 spans 13 residues. Germline V gene data show CDR1 as MNHEY and CDR2 as SVGAGI. The ends were cut back, 5 bases at V and 7 bases at J, with 11 bases in the middle. The CDR3 region has the DNA TGTGCCAGCAGTAGACAGGGAGGCGGGGAGCTGTTTTTT. It codes for CASSRQGGGELFF.

The chain carries TRBV5-1 and TRBJ2-2, with D perhaps matching TRBD2 (5 bases). CDR1 and CDR2 from the germline V gene are SGHRS and YFSETQ. CDR3 length: 16 amino acids. Deletions cut 4 bases from V and 2 bases from J, with 15 bases between. The CDR3 sequence: CASSRGPSGNTGELFF. The CDR3, as DNA: TGCGCCAGCAGCCGGGGTCCATCAGGCAACACCGGGGAGCTGTTTTTT.

The chain couples TRBV2 to TRBJ1-2; 7 bases fit TRBD1. The J segment lost 4 bases and the V segment lost 4 bases, leaving 0 bases of the junction unmatched. Germline CDR1 SNHLY, CDR2 FYNNEI. The CDR3 is 12 residues long. CDR3 region: CASSGDSYGYTF. The CDR3 bases are TGTGCCAGCAGTGGGGACAGCTATGGCTACACCTTC.

J is TRBJ1-2 and V is TRBV29-1; D is unresolved. V was trimmed by 5 bases and J by 4 bases, leaving 14 bases between them. The length of the CDR3 is 13 residues. The germline V gene has CDR1 SQVTM and CDR2 ANQGSEA. This CDR3 reads CSVIQGNVYGYTF. In DNA form, the CDR3 reads TGCAGCGTTATACAAGGGAATGTCTATGGCTACACCTTC.